This is a list of T cell receptor beta chains from one sample in a study of human T cells and chemical hapten exposure. TCRdb redid the calling of the RACE reads with MiXCR, one entry per CDR3 protein. The repertoire includes 62,000 or so distinct CDR3 sequences, 10% to 11% of them detected once, and over 4% sits in the top ten. This specimen was whole blood, taken in connection with sensitization to the hapten diphenylcyclopropenone (DPC). These receptors came from a woman between 45 and 60 years old with alopecia areata. Some clones in this sample may be carry-over from other donors' samples. Each CDR3 is given with its conserved first and last residue. Each record gives: D gene, V gene, clone size, J gene, CDR3 DNA, CDR3 protein. The D gene is left open where the match is weak. Size values are once, few and many counts, or a class for expanded clones, and some rows have none.

NA	TRBV7-7	NA	TRBJ2-1	TGTGCTAGCAGCTTAGCCTTAGACAATGAGCAGTTCTTC	CASSLALDNEQFF
NA	TRBV28	NA	TRBJ2-7	TGTGCCAGCAATAGTCTAGGCTACGAGCAGTACTTC	CASNSLGYEQYF
NA	TRBV6-2/TRBV6-3	NA	TRBJ2-7	TGTGCCAGCAGCCCACCGGGTTCCCAGGGCGAGCAGTACTTC	CASSPPGSQGEQYF
NA	TRBV18	many	TRBJ1-2	TGTGCCAGCTCACAAGACGGCGCCTATGGCTACACCTTC	CASSQDGAYGYTF
NA	TRBV5-1	many	TRBJ2-1	TGCGCCAGCAGCTTGGCGGGGAGCTCCTACAATGAGCAGTTCTTC	CASSLAGSSYNEQFF
NA	TRBV21-1	many	TRBJ1-2	TGTGCCAGCAGCAAGACGGGACAGGGGGCGCGAGGCTACACCTTC	CASSKTGQGARGYTF
NA	TRBV12-3/TRBV12-4	NA	TRBJ1-2	TGTGCCAGCAGTCTCTCCGGGGCGAATGGCTACACCTTC	CASSLSGANGYTF
NA	TRBV6-6	many	TRBJ1-1	TGTGCCAGCAGTTATGGAGGTCAGGGGAACACTGAAGCTTTCTTT	CASSYGGQGNTEAFF
TRBD2	TRBV4-2	many	TRBJ2-1	TGTGCCACATCAATAGCGGGGGGCTCACCATCCTACAATGAGCAGTTCTTC	CATSIAGGSPSYNEQFF
TRBD1	TRBV7-9	NA	TRBJ1-1	TGTGCCAACAGACCTTCGACAGGGGGCTATGAGAACACTGAAGCTTTCTTT	CANRPSTGGYENTEAFF
NA	TRBV28	many	TRBJ2-4	TGTGCCAGCAGTACCACGAGGACTGTCGGAGCCAAAAACATTCAGTACTTC	CASSTTRTVGAKNIQYF
NA	TRBV13	few	TRBJ2-7	TGTGCCAGCAGCTCCCCCGACAGTTTCTACGAGCAGTACTTC	CASSSPDSFYEQYF
NA	TRBV5-5	many	TRBJ1-3	TGTGCCAGCAGCGGATTTGGGGCGGGGAGCTCTGGAAACACCATATATTTT	CASSGFGAGSSGNTIYF
NA	TRBV7-3	many	TRBJ2-5	TGTGCCAGCAGCGCCAGTCCAAGCGGCCAAGAGACCCAGTACTTC	CASSASPSGQETQYF
NA	TRBV28	many	TRBJ1-6	TGTGCCAGCAGTCCCTCGGACGTGGTTCTCCCACCCCTCCACTTT	CASSPSDVVLPPLHF
TRBD2	TRBV7-2	few	TRBJ2-1	TGTGCCAGCAGCTTGAGAGTTAGCGGGACCCCCTACAATGAGCAGTTCTTC	CASSLRVSGTPYNEQFF
NA	TRBV20-1	few	TRBJ2-2	TGCAGTGCTAGAGAACTAGCTAACACCGGGGAGCTGTTTTTT	CSARELANTGELFF
NA	TRBV20-1	few	TRBJ1-5	TGCAGTGCTAGCTCCCCCGGGGGCGGCAATCAGCCCCAGCATTTT	CSASSPGGGNQPQHF
TRBD1	TRBV7-2	NA	TRBJ1-5	TGTGCCAGCAGCTTAGTGGGACAGCTTAATAGCAATCAGCCCCAGCATTTT	CASSLVGQLNSNQPQHF
TRBD2	TRBV2	few	TRBJ2-3	TGTGCCAGCAGTGGAAGGACTAGCCCGCTGAATACGCAGTATTTT	CASSGRTSPLNTQYF
NA	TRBV7-7	many	TRBJ2-1	TGTGCCAGCAGCTCCAACCTTCCAGGGGAGCAGTTCTTC	CASSSNLPGEQFF
TRBD1	TRBV5-4	few	TRBJ2-7	TGTGCCAGCAGCTTGCCAGGGACAGGGGGCCGGGAGCAGTACTTC	CASSLPGTGGREQYF
TRBD2	TRBV2	few	TRBJ2-1	TGTGCCAGTACTAGCGGGGGGATATACAATGAGCAGTTCTTC	CASTSGGIYNEQFF
NA	TRBV29-1	NA	TRBJ1-2	TGCAGCGTTTCCCAGGGTCGAGCTAACTATGGCTACACCTTC	CSVSQGRANYGYTF
TRBD2	TRBV7-6	many	TRBJ2-1	TGTGCCAGCAGTTTTAGCGGGGGTCTCTACAATGAGCAGTTCTTC	CASSFSGGLYNEQFF
NA	TRBV20-1	NA	TRBJ2-7	TGCAGTGCTAGAGATTACGGGCCCTACGAGCTGTACTTC	CSARDYGPYELYF
NA	TRBV28	few	TRBJ1-5	TGTGCCAGCAGTTTCCACAGGCGGGGTAGCAATCAGCCCCAGCATTTT	CASSFHRRGSNQPQHF
NA	TRBV20-1	few	TRBJ2-5	TGCAGTGCCCCGGGACGGCCTTACCAAGAGACCCAGTACTTC	CSAPGRPYQETQYF
NA	TRBV28	NA	TRBJ2-5	TGTGCCAGCAGGTTGTCGTGGGGTCGGCAAGAGACCCAGTACTTC	CASRLSWGRQETQYF
NA	TRBV5-1	NA	TRBJ2-4	TGCGCCAGCAGCCTAACGGAGGTCAAAAACATTCAGTACTTC	CASSLTEVKNIQYF
NA	TRBV12-3/TRBV12-4	medium-sized	TRBJ2-3	TGTGCCAGCAGTGCCCCGGAGGGAGAGACGCAGTATTTT	CASSAPEGETQYF
NA	TRBV4-2	many	TRBJ2-7	TGTGCCAGCAGCCATAATCTGGGAACCTACGAGCAGTACTTC	CASSHNLGTYEQYF
NA	TRBV12-3/TRBV12-4	few	TRBJ1-5	TGTGCCAGCAAGGACAGACGCGGAGGGCAGCCCCAGCATTTT	CASKDRRGGQPQHF
NA	TRBV6-1	many	TRBJ1-2	TGTGCCAGCAGTGAACAGGGAGGGAGCTATGGCTACACCTTC	CASSEQGGSYGYTF
NA	TRBV12-5	once	TRBJ2-3	TGTGCTAGTGGCAAGGGGGACACCAGCACAGATACGCAGTATTTT	CASGKGDTSTDTQYF
NA	TRBV3-1	NA	TRBJ1-2	TGTGCCAGCAGCCTCCGCGTTAACTATGGCTACACCTTC	CASSLRVNYGYTF
NA	TRBV28	many	TRBJ1-1	TGTGCCAGCGGTCGTAACCAGAACACTGAAGCTTTCTTT	CASGRNQNTEAFF
NA	TRBV3-1	few	TRBJ2-7	TGTGCCAGCAGCCCCTCGACTAGCTACGAGCAGTACTTC	CASSPSTSYEQYF
TRBD1	TRBV5-8	NA	TRBJ2-3	TGTGCCAGCACCCAGGGGGTGACCACAGATACGCAGTATTTT	CASTQGVTTDTQYF
TRBD2	TRBV7-9	few	TRBJ2-3	TGTGCCAGCAGCTTCCTAGCGGGAGACACAGATACGCAGTATTTT	CASSFLAGDTDTQYF
TRBD1	TRBV4-1	many	TRBJ1-4	TGCGCCAGCAGCAAGGGACAGGGGTCAAGGACTAATGAAAAACTGTTTTTT	CASSKGQGSRTNEKLFF
TRBD1	TRBV29-1	many	TRBJ1-5	TGCAGCGTTGGGACAGGGAACCAGCCCCAGCATTTT	CSVGTGNQPQHF
NA	TRBV5-1	few	TRBJ2-7	TGCGCCAGCAGCTCCAATCCACATTCCTACGAGCAGTACTTC	CASSSNPHSYEQYF
TRBD1	TRBV7-3	many	TRBJ1-1	TGTGCCAGCGGATCGGGACAGCAGAACACTGAAGCTTTCTTT	CASGSGQQNTEAFF
NA	TRBV3-1	NA	TRBJ1-1	TGTGCCAGCAGCCAAGATCTGGGACATCTGAACACTGAAGCTTTCTTT	CASSQDLGHLNTEAFF